The clone carrying this T cell receptor beta chain has just a few counts. This specimen comes from a study of human T cells and chemical hapten exposure. TCRdb itself ran the RACE reads through MiXCR, one entry per CDR3 protein. Found here are 150,000 to 200,000 distinct CDR3 sequences, about 15% of them singletons; the top ten hold 1.7%. Sample time point: patch test 1, 2 weeks after DPC sensitization. The treatment: therapeutic diphenylcyclopropenone sensitization with weekly scalp DPC. Trimming took 1 base from V and 2 from J, leaving 10 bases between them. The CDR3 has 14 amino acids. Germline loops: CDR1 DFQATT, CDR2 SNEGSKA (reference sequence).

The source material was whole blood, sampled in connection with sensitization to the hapten diphenylcyclopropenone (DPC). The gene calls are TRBV20-1 and TRBJ2-3; D gene uncertain. The receptor comes from a woman aged 25 to 39 with alopecia areata. Some clones in this sample may be carry-over from other donors' samples. This CDR3 reads CSARGGSSTDTQYF. In nucleotides, the CDR3 is TGCAGTGCTAGAGGGGGATCCTCCACAGATACGCAGTATTTT.